The table lists the clone carrying this T cell receptor beta chain with a few counts. Its antigen is unknown. The data originate from a study of regulatory T cells in long-lasting Graves disease. Study-wide points: Accuracy might have suffered from few samples.

The time point was: newly diagnosed GD, antithyroid drugs for less than 3 months. TCR sequences were obtained from RNA taken from PBMCs. For TCR beta, libraries came from iRepertoire HTBI primers and Arm-PCR of CDR3 regions. From the multiplex PCR reads, TCRdb called clonotypes with MiXCR, one entry per CDR3 protein. The sample has approximately 390,000 distinct CDR3 sequences, around 15% seen once; the top ten hold just over 20%. The sample was also reused in another study, on T cells in Graves' hyperthyroidism and ophthalmopathy.

The sequencing used peripheral blood mononuclear cells (PBMCs), collected at new diagnosis, from a patient treated with antithyroid drugs. The source of this sequence is a woman under 30 with Graves disease.

CDR3 bases: TGCGCCAGCAGCTGGGCCGGGACTAGCGGCGGCCTACAAGAGACCCAGTACTTC. Residues: CASSWAGTSGGLQETQYF. This chain uses TRBV5-1 with TRBJ2-5; TRBD2 matches 11 bases. The CDR3 totals 18 residues. Germline lookup yields CDR1 SGHRS and CDR2 YFSETQ. Trimming at V came to 3 bases and at J to 2 bases, leaving 12 bases not matched to a gene.